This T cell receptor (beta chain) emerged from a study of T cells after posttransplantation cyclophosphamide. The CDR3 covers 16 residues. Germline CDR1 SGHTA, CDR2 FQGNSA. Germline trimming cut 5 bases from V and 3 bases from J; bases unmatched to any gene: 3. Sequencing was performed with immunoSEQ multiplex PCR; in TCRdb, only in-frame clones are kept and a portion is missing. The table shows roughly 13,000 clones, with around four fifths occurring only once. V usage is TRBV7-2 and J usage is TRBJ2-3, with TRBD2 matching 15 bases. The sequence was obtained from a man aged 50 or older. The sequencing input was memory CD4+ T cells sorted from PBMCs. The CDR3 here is CASSRGLAGGTDTQYF. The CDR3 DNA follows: TGTGCCAGCAGCAGGGGACTAGCGGGAGGAACAGATACGCAGTATTTT. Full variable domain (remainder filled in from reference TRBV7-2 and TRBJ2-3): GAGVSQSPSNKVTEKGKDVELRCDPISGHTALYWYRQSLGQGLEFLIYFQGNSAPDKSGLPSDRFSAERTGGSVSTLTIQRTQQEDSAVYLCASSRGLAGGTDTQYFGPGTRLTVL.